This T cell receptor (beta chain) was recorded in a study of CD8 T cells in Susac syndrome. RNA totalling roughly 0.45 to 1 ug underwent reverse transcription with random hexamers. The authors amplified TCR beta CDR3 across 54 Vbeta and 13 Jbeta using immunoSEQ multiplex PCR. TCRdb itself ran the immunoSEQ multiplex PCR reads through MiXCR, one entry per CDR3 protein. Of some 300,000 distinct CDR3 sequences listed, 70% to 90% are singletons. TEMRA cells were FACS-enriched and CD8+ and CD4+ T cells negatively isolated. Trimming removed 10 bases from V and 0 bases from J; junction bases left unmatched: 21. The length of the CDR3 is 19 residues. From germline, CDR1 is MNHEY and CDR2 SMNVEV (reference sequence).

The sequence came from a human donor with multiple sclerosis. The chain combines TRBV27 with TRBJ2-4, with 7 nucleotides matching TRBD1. The sequenced material came from CD8+ T cells from PBMCs. CDR3 DNA: TGTGCCATCAAATGGCCGGTTAGACAGGGATCCTTAGCCAAAAACATTCAGTACTTC. It is translated as CAIKWPVRQGSLAKNIQYF.